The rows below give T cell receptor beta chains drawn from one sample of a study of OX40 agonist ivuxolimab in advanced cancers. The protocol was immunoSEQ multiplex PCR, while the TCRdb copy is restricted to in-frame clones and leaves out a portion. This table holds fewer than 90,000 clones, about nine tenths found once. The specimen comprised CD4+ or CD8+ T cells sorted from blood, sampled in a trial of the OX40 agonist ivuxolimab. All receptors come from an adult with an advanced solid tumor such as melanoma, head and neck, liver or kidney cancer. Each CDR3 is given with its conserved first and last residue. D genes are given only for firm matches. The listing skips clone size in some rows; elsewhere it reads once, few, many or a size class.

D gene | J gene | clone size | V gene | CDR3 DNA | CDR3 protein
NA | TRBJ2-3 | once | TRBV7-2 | TGTGCCAGCAGCTTAGCGCCAGCTACGGAAGGGGATACGCAGTATTTT | CASSLAPATEGDTQYF
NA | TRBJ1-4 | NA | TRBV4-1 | TGCGCCAGCAGCCAAGCGGGTTCTGGTAATGAAAAACTGTTTTTT | CASSQAGSGNEKLFF
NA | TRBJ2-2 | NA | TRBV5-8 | TGTGCCAGCACCCTCGGGACGCTGCATGGCGGGGAGCTGTTTTTT | CASTLGTLHGGELFF
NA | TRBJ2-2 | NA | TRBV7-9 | TGTGCCAGCAGCTTCCACAGGGCGAACACCGGGGAGCTGTTTTTT | CASSFHRANTGELFF
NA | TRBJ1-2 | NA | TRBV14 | TGTGCCAGCAGCCAAGAACGAGCCAGCTATGGCTACACCTTC | CASSQERASYGYTF
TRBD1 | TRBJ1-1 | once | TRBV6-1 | TGTGCCAGCGAGGGACAGCTGAACACTGAAGCTTTCTTT | CASEGQLNTEAFF
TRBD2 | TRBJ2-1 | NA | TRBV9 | TGTGCCAGCAGCGTATCGACTAGCGGGAGGGCAGGTGAGCAGTTCTTC | CASSVSTSGRAGEQFF
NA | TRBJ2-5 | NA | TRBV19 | TGTGCCAGTAGTATTCAAGACCGGGAGACCCAGTACTTC | CASSIQDRETQYF
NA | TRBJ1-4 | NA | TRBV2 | TGTGCCAGCAGCGGAAGATTCTATGAAAAACTGTTTTTT | CASSGRFYEKLFF
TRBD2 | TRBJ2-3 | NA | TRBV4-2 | TGTGCCAGCAGCCAACCTAGCGGGAGAGTAACAGATACGCAGTATTTT | CASSQPSGRVTDTQYF
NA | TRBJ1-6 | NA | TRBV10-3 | TGTGCCATCAGGGACAGAGGGAGCTCACCCCTCCACTTT | CAIRDRGSSPLHF
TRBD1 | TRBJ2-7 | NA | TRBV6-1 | TGTGCCAGCAGTCGGGACAGGGGGATCTCCTACGAGCAGTACTTC | CASSRDRGISYEQYF
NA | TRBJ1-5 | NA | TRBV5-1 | TGCGCCAGCAGTAAACTCAATCAGCCCCAGCATTTT | CASSKLNQPQHF
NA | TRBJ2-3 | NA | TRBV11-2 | TGTGCCAGCAGCCGGCAGGACGGGAGCACAGATACGCAGTATTTT | CASSRQDGSTDTQYF
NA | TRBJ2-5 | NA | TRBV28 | TGTGCCAGCAGTTTTCCCGCCCTCGAGACCCAGTACTTC | CASSFPALETQYF
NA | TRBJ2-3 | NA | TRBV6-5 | TGTGCCAGCAGTTACGGAGATACGCAGTATTTT | CASSYGDTQYF
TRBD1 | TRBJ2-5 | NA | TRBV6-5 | TGTGCCAGTGGGACAGGAGCACAAGAGACCCAGTACTTC | CASGTGAQETQYF
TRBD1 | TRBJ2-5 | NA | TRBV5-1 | TGCGCCAGCAGCTTGGCGACAGGGGCGGAAGAGACCCAGTACTTC | CASSLATGAEETQYF
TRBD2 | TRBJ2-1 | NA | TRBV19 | TGTGCCAGTAGTGTCTCTAGCGGGACTGAGCAGTTCTTC | CASSVSSGTEQFF
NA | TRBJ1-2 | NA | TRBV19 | TGTGCCAGTATGAGGAACTATGGCTACACCTTC | CASMRNYGYTF
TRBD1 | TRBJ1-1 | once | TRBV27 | TGTGCCAGCAGTTTCCGGCAGGGGGCGCGTCTCGCTGAAGCTTTCTTT | CASSFRQGARLAEAFF
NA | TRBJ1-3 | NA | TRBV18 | TGTGCCAGCTCACCGGTTGGTAACTCTGGAAACACCATATATTTT | CASSPVGNSGNTIYF
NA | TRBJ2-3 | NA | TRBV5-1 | TGCGCCAGCAGCTTGGGACAGGACACAGATACGCAGTATTTT | CASSLGQDTDTQYF
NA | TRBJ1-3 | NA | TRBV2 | TGTGCCAGCCGGCTCGGGGAAGGAAACACCATATATTTT | CASRLGEGNTIYF
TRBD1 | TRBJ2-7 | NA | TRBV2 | TGTGCCAGCAGAGACAGGGGCTACGAGCAGTACTTC | CASRDRGYEQYF
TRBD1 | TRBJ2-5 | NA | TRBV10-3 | TGTGCCATCGGAAGCAGGGGGCGAGAGACCCAGTACTTC | CAIGSRGRETQYF